The 25 T cell receptor beta chains in this list originate from one sample, sequenced in a study of OX40 agonist ivuxolimab in advanced cancers. Repertoires were generated with immunoSEQ multiplex PCR, while TCRdb's copy carries only in-frame clones and drops some. The table includes 70,000 to 95,000 clones, about 80% detected once. Material: CD4+ or CD8+ T cells sorted from blood, obtained in a trial of the OX40 agonist ivuxolimab. The source of these receptors is an adult with an advanced solid tumor such as melanoma, head and neck, liver or kidney cancer.

This chain joins TRBV29-1 and TRBJ2-5, with D possibly being TRBD1 or TRBD2 (6 bases each). V gave up 5 bases and J gave up 0 bases, with 10 bases separating them. CDR3 length: 13 amino acids. CDR1 and CDR2 (germline): SQVTM, ANQGSEA. This CDR3 is CSVNGGNQETQYF. In nucleotides, the CDR3 is TGCAGCGTTAACGGGGGCAACCAAGAGACCCAGTACTTC.

V gene TRBV2 combines with J gene TRBJ2-3; 7 nucleotides match TRBD2. V shed 7 bases and J 0 bases; nucleotides not matched to a gene: 19. CDR1 SNHLY and CDR2 FYNNEI come from the germline V gene. The CDR3 length is 19 residues. CDR3 nucleotide sequence: TGTGCCAGCATTACTTTTTTCGGGGGGTTCTCATCTAGCACAGATACGCAGTATTTT. This codes for CASITFFGGFSSSTDTQYF.

This clone was seen more than once but under ten times. This chain links TRBV4-3 with TRBJ2-7, with 7 bases lining up with TRBD1. V shed 1 base, J shed 5 bases, and the junction held 17 bases outside the gene matches. The CDR3 is 18 amino acids. Germline-derived CDR1 and CDR2 are LGHNA and YSLEER. The CDR3 DNA reads as TGCGCCAGCAGCCAAGCTCGGGCAGGGGGAATTGGAGGTCACGAGCAGTACTTC. It specifies CASSQARAGGIGGHEQYF.

This clone was counted a few times. This chain uses TRBV7-2 with TRBJ1-1; D gene unclear. The length of the CDR3 is 12 residues. Trimming cost V 1 base and J 11 bases, with 11 bases left between them. The germline V gene has CDR1 SGHTA and CDR2 FQGNSA. CDR3 amino acids: CASSLGHRGAFF. Written as DNA, the CDR3 is TGTGCCAGCAGCTTAGGCCACCGTGGGGCTTTCTTT.

The chain has TRBV7-2 and TRBJ2-7, with 10 bases identical to TRBD1. The CDR3 is made up of 15 amino acids. The V and J ends lost 1 base and 3 bases, in that order; junction bases with no gene match: 3. Germline-derived CDR1 and CDR2 are SGHTA and FQGNSA. The CDR3 DNA reads as TGTGCCAGCAGCTTAGGACAGGGGGCGGGCTACGAGCAGTACTTC. This codes for CASSLGQGAGYEQYF.

DNA for the CDR3: TGCGCCAGCAGCTTGGATGGGGAGTGGGGAGAGACCCAGTACTTC. Encoded protein: CASSLDGEWGETQYF. The chain is built from TRBV5-1 and TRBJ2-5, with D possibly TRBD2 on 5 matching bases. The CDR3 runs 15 residues. Germline-derived CDR1 and CDR2 are SGHRS and YFSETQ. Trimming left V 0 bases short and J 4 bases short, with 13 bases between.

This clone has more than one count but fewer than ten. This sequence joins TRBV12-5 and TRBJ1-1; the D gene is possibly TRBD1 (5 bases). V lost 1 base and J lost 8, with 14 bases in between. Looked up from germline, CDR1 is LGHNT and CDR2 is FRNRAP. CDR3 size: 14 residues. This CDR3 reads CASGLDEQGPEAFF. DNA for the CDR3: TGTGCTAGTGGTTTGGACGAGCAGGGCCCCGAAGCTTTCTTT.

This clone was counted only a few times. The V gene is TRBV6-1, the J gene TRBJ2-1, with a possible D match to TRBD1 (5 bases). Trimming pared 6 bases from V and 7 bases from J, leaving 16 bases between. The V gene's germline CDR1 is MNHNS and CDR2 SASEGT. The CDR3 length is 14 residues. CDR3 residues: CASSPTQGRNEQFF. The CDR3 nucleotides are TGTGCCAGCAGCCCCACCCAGGGTAGGAATGAGCAGTTCTTC.

This chain uses TRBV19 with TRBJ1-2; 12 bases are shared with TRBD1. CDR1 and CDR2 (germline): LNHDA, SQIVND (reference sequence). V was clipped by 8 bases and J by 7 bases; unmatched bases: 11. This CDR3 contains 15 residues. As DNA, the CDR3 is TGTGCCAGTTCTTCGCTGGGACAGGGGGCAGGTGGCTACACCTTC. Its protein is CASSSLGQGAGGYTF.

The chain has TRBV29-1 and TRBJ1-4; no clear D. The CDR3 totals 13 residues. V was trimmed by 6 bases and J by 3 bases, leaving 11 bases between them. Per germline, CDR1 SQVTM and CDR2 ANQGSEA. CDR3 sequence reads: CSVRHRSNEKLFF. The CDR3 DNA follows: TGCAGCGTCCGCCACAGATCTAATGAAAAACTGTTTTTT. Complete variable domain (other parts from reference TRBV29-1 and TRBJ1-4): SAVISQKPSRDICQRGTSLTIQCQVDSQVTMMFWYRQQPGQSLTLIATANQGSEATYESGFVIDKFPISRPNLTFSTLTVSNMSPEDSSIYLCSVRHRSNEKLFFGSGTQLSVL.

The chain recombines TRBV27 with TRBJ2-3, with a weak D call TRBD1 (5 bases). From germline, CDR1 is MNHEY and CDR2 SMNVEV (reference sequence). V lost 5 bases to trimming and J lost 3 bases, with 24 bases between them. The CDR3 is made up of 18 amino acids. The CDR3 is CASSHRYYRIPTTDTQYF. The CDR3, as DNA: TGTGCCAGCAGTCACCGATACTACAGGATACCTACAACAGATACGCAGTATTTT.

The chain has TRBV7-8 and TRBJ1-5; no firm D call. The CDR3 sequence is 15 residues long. CDR1 SGHVS and CDR2 FQNEAQ come from the germline V gene. The V and J ends lost 1 base and 3 bases respectively, with 10 bases between them. In DNA, the CDR3 is TGTGCCAGCAGCTTAGGTAGGAGGGACAATCAGCCCCAGCATTTT. Translated: CASSLGRRDNQPQHF.

This chain uses TRBV30 with TRBJ2-1; TRBD2 agrees at 9 bases. The CDR3 covers 15 residues. The J segment lost 9 bases and the V segment lost 6 bases, leaving 15 bases of the junction unmatched. CDR1 is GTSNPN, CDR2 SVGIG, per germline (reference sequence). CDR3 in DNA: TGTGCCTGCCCCCCGGCGGAGGGCGGGAGGGGTGAGCAGTTCTTC. Translated, it gives CACPPAEGGRGEQFF.

This chain joins TRBV7-2 and TRBJ1-3, with D unresolved. CDR1 is SGHTA and CDR2 is FQGNSA in the germline V gene. This CDR3 comprises 15 residues. Deletions cut 1 base from V and 2 bases from J, with 9 bases between. The CDR3 loop is CASSLGPSTGNTIYF. CDR3 coding DNA: TGTGCCAGCAGCTTAGGGCCCTCGACTGGAAACACCATATATTTT.

The rearrangement joins TRBV5-8 to TRBJ1-4; no definite D call. The CDR3 is 15 amino acids. The germline V and J ends were trimmed by 0 bases and 8 bases, with 14 bases remaining between them. Germline CDR1 is SGHTS and CDR2 is YDEGEE. The CDR3 reads CASSLEVETTEKLFF. In DNA, the CDR3 is TGTGCCAGCAGCTTGGAGGTCGAGACGACAGAAAAACTGTTTTTT.

This chain uses TRBV7-2 with TRBJ1-3; D call uncertain. The ends were cut back, 4 bases at V and 0 bases at J, with 10 bases in the middle. CDR1 and CDR2 (germline): SGHTA, FQGNSA. The CDR3 has 15 residues. CDR3 nucleotides: TGTGCCAGCAGCTCCCAGGTGAGCTCTGGAAACACCATATATTTT. Its protein is CASSSQVSSGNTIYF.

The genes are TRBV18 and TRBJ1-4; the D is unclear. Trimming pared 1 base from V and 5 bases from J, leaving 8 bases between. The V gene's germline CDR1 is KGHSH and CDR2 LQKENI. This CDR3 comprises 14 residues. This CDR3 is CASSPQMRNEKLFF. For the CDR3, the DNA is TGTGCCAGCTCACCACAGATGAGAAATGAAAAACTGTTTTTT.

This rearrangement joins TRBV11-2 to TRBJ2-7, with D unclear. Germline V gene data show CDR1 as SGHAT and CDR2 as FQNNGV. The CDR3 sequence is 13 residues long. V was cut by 1 base and J by 0 bases, with 4 bases left in between. CDR3: CASSLGNSYEQYF. CDR3 sequence (DNA): TGTGCCAGCAGCTTAGGGAACTCCTACGAGCAGTACTTC.

The chain links TRBV11-3 to TRBJ1-3; no firm D call. Germline assignment: CDR1 SGHNT and CDR2 YENEEA. V lost 9 bases and J 4 bases, leaving 4 bases between the germline ends. The CDR3 has 10 residues. CDR3 nucleotide sequence: TGTGCCAGAGGAGGAAACACCATATATTTT. This gives the protein CARGGNTIYF. The whole variable domain, remainder taken from reference TRBV11-3 and TRBJ1-3, is EAGVVQSPRYKIIEKKQPVAFWCNPISGHNTLYWYLQNLGQGPELLIRYENEEAVDDSQLPKDRFSAERLKGVDSTLKIQPAELGDSAVYLCARGGNTIYFGEGSWLTVV.

The gene calls are TRBV6-6 and TRBJ1-1; D gene uncertain. Trimming took off 2 bases at V and 0 bases at J, with 7 bases between the two ends. The length of the CDR3 is 14 residues. Per germline, CDR1 MNHNY and CDR2 SVGAGI (reference sequence). The CDR3 DNA reads TGTGCCAGCAGTTACGGGAAGTTGAACACTGAAGCTTTCTTT. This gives the protein CASSYGKLNTEAFF.

The sample holds a few counts of this clone. The J gene is TRBJ1-6, the V gene TRBV7-6, with 9 bases fitting TRBD1. Germline assignment: CDR1 SGHVS and CDR2 FNYEAQ. V dropped 4 bases and J dropped 7; count of bases not matched to a gene: 5. This CDR3 is 15 amino acids long. The CDR3 sequence is CASSSGQGTNSPLHF. The CDR3 nucleotides are TGTGCCAGCAGCTCCGGACAGGGGACGAATTCACCCCTCCACTTT. Together with reference TRBV7-6 and TRBJ1-6, the CDR3 gives the full variable domain: GAGVSQSPRYKVTKRGQDVALRCDPISGHVSLYWYRQALGQGPEFLTYFNYEAQQDKSGLPNDRFSAERPEGSISTLTIQRTEQRDSAMYRCASSSGQGTNSPLHFGNGTRLTVT.

This chain links TRBV6-5 with TRBJ2-7; D might be TRBD1 or TRBD2, each matching 6 bases. In germline, CDR1 is MNHEY, CDR2 SVGAGI. The CDR3 is 13 residues long. The V gene lost 10 bases and the J gene lost 4 bases, with 17 bases spanning the gap. The CDR3 DNA follows: TGTGCCACCGGGGGCCCTAAACAATACGAGCAGTACTTC. As protein: CATGGPKQYEQYF.

V and J are TRBV18 and TRBJ1-2; D unclear. CDR3 length: 13 residues. Trimming removed 6 bases at V and 3 bases at J, with 11 bases between. Germline CDR1 and CDR2: KGHSH and LQKENI. The CDR3 sequence is CASSQTPDYGYTF. CDR3 bases: TGTGCCAGCTCCCAAACGCCGGACTATGGCTACACCTTC.

The chain uses TRBV6-5 and TRBJ1-5, with D maybe TRBD1 (5 bases). The CDR3 is made up of 15 amino acids. Trimming took 0 bases from V and 2 from J, leaving 8 bases between them. Germline loops: CDR1 MNHEY, CDR2 SVGAGI. DNA for the CDR3: TGTGCCAGCAGTTACTCGACAGATGGCAATCAGCCCCAGCATTTT. Its translation is CASSYSTDGNQPQHF.

The rearrangement joins TRBV4-1 to TRBJ2-2; D might be TRBD1 or TRBD2, each matching 5 bases. Germline assignment: CDR1 MGHRA and CDR2 YSYEKL. The CDR3 totals 15 residues. V gave up 3 bases and J gave up 0 bases, with 8 bases separating them. The CDR3 DNA sequence: TGCGCCAGCAGCCAGATGGGGGCGAACACCGGGGAGCTGTTTTTT. This gives the protein CASSQMGANTGELFF.